A selection of T cell receptor beta chains follows, all from one sample in a study of response to subunit inactivated influenza vaccine. Via MiXCR, TCRdb re-called the RT-PCR reads, giving one row per CDR3 protein. The table shows 540,000 or so distinct CDR3 sequences, with over 10% occurring only once. The sample in question was PBMCs from blood, obtained more than 35 days after vaccination. The receptor set was obtained from a man in his forties or fifties who received an inactivated influenza vaccine. Both conserved end residues are part of each CDR3. A D gene is named only where the DNA matches it firmly. Clone size is not always given. Where it is, it says once, few, many or a class for expanded clones.

TRBV7-2	TRBD2	few	16	TRBJ2-5	TGTGCCAGCAGCTTAGCGTACAGCGGGGGCCAAGAGACCCAGTACTTC	CASSLAYSGGQETQYF
TRBV4-1	TRBD1	-	15	TRBJ1-2	TGCGCCAGCAGCCAACCGGGACAGGGTGACTATGGCTACACCTTC	CASSQPGQGDYGYTF
TRBV12-3/TRBV12-4	TRBD2	many	16	TRBJ2-1	TGTGCCAGCAGTTTAGGAGCGGGAGGCTCCTACAATGAGCAGTTCTTC	CASSLGAGGSYNEQFF
TRBV27	-	few	15	TRBJ1-5	TGTGCCAGCAGTTTACTGGGTGGGAGCAATCAGCCCCAGCATTTT	CASSLLGGSNQPQHF
TRBV11-2	TRBD1	few	18	TRBJ1-5	TGTGCCAGCAGCTTAACAACCCCGACAGGGGCAAGCAATCAGCCCCAGCATTTT	CASSLTTPTGASNQPQHF
TRBV12-3/TRBV12-4	TRBD1	few	15	TRBJ1-1	TGTGCCAGCAGGCCCGGGACAGGGGGAAATACTGAAGCTTTCTTT	CASRPGTGGNTEAFF
TRBV20-1	-	few	12	TRBJ2-7	TGCAGTGCTACAATGGGGGTGTACGAGCAGTACTTC	CSATMGVYEQYF
TRBV5-1	-	many	16	TRBJ2-2	TGCGCCAGCAGCGCATACACAGGGACCTACACCGGGGAGCTGTTTTTT	CASSAYTGTYTGELFF
TRBV29-1	-	-	9	TRBJ2-7	TGCAGCGTTGAGGACGAGCAGTACTTC	CSVEDEQYF
TRBV5-1	-	few	16	TRBJ1-6	TGCGCCAGCAGCAAAGAAACAGGGTTTGGGAATTCACCCCTCCACTTT	CASSKETGFGNSPLHF
TRBV12-3/TRBV12-4	-	-	14	TRBJ2-3	TGTGCCAGCAGCAGCTCGGGCGTTCCAGATACGCAGTATTTT	CASSSSGVPDTQYF
TRBV7-9	-	-	14	TRBJ2-7	TGTGCCAGCAGCTTAGCGGTCAGTCCCTACGAGCAGTACTTC	CASSLAVSPYEQYF
TRBV6-2/TRBV6-3	-	few	15	TRBJ2-3	TGTGCCAGCAGTTTACGCTTAACCAGCACAGATACGCAGTATTTT	CASSLRLTSTDTQYF
TRBV12-3/TRBV12-4	-	few	14	TRBJ1-1	TGTGCCAGCAGTTTAAGGGCAGGGAATACTGAAGCTTTCTTT	CASSLRAGNTEAFF
TRBV29-1	-	-	14	TRBJ2-3	TGCAGCGCCGAGTTCCCGGCAGGCACAGATACGCACTATTTT	CSAEFPAGTDTHYF
TRBV20-1	TRBD1	few	11	TRBJ1-1	TGCAGTGCGGAGGACAGGAGTGAAGCTTTCTTT	CSAEDRSEAFF
TRBV27	-	-	17	TRBJ1-1	TGTGCCAGCAGTTTATCCATATGGGGCAGAAGGAACACTGAAGCTTTCTTT	CASSLSIWGRRNTEAFF
TRBV6-2/TRBV6-3	TRBD1	few	15	TRBJ1-2	TGTGCCAGCAGTACGAGTGGACAGGGGTTCTATGGCTACACCTTC	CASSTSGQGFYGYTF
TRBV20-1	TRBD1	-	16	TRBJ1-5	TGCTGTGCTACCGCCGGACAGGGAAGTTGGAATCAGCCCCAGCATTTT	CCATAGQGSWNQPQHF
TRBV14	-	few	15	TRBJ2-7	TGTGCCAGCAGCCAAGATCGGTCCAGGGTCGACGAGCAGTACTTC	CASSQDRSRVDEQYF
TRBV20-1	-	few	11	TRBJ1-5	TGCAGTGCTGAAATACAGGCCAGGGAGCATTTT	CSAEIQAREHF
TRBV11-2	-	-	18	TRBJ1-2	TGTGCCAGCAGCCCCCCGGCCGGGGGTCCGCTTAATAACTATGGCTACACCTTC	CASSPPAGGPLNNYGYTF
TRBV7-2	-	few	14	TRBJ2-1	TGTGCCAGCAGCTTAGCGTTTGGTCAGAATGAGCAGTTCTTC	CASSLAFGQNEQFF
TRBV29-1	TRBD2	few	14	TRBJ2-7	TGCAGCGTTGGCCTAGCGGGACGGGACTACGAGCAGTACTTC	CSVGLAGRDYEQYF
TRBV12-3/TRBV12-4	-	few	14	TRBJ1-4	TGTGCCAGCAGTCTGAGGTCGAGGGATGAAAAACTGTTTTTT	CASSLRSRDEKLFF
TRBV7-8	-	many	15	TRBJ2-3	TGTGCCAGCAGCCCCGAGGCTGCTACCACAGATACGCAGTATTTT	CASSPEAATTDTQYF
TRBV7-9	TRBD1	few	16	TRBJ2-2	TGTGCCAGCAGACACGACAGGGGGCTCGGCACCGGGGAGCTGTTTTTT	CASRHDRGLGTGELFF
TRBV7-9	-	few	15	TRBJ2-1	TGTGCCAGCAGCTTAGGTGAGGGGGCCTACAATGAGCAGTTCTTC	CASSLGEGAYNEQFF